Presented here are 14 T cell receptor beta chains from one specimen sequenced in a study of cytomegalovirus exposure and HLA in healthy donors (dated by TCRdb to about 2017). The library was produced with the immunoSEQ multiplex PCR assay. The multiplex PCR relied on a mix of 60 forward primers for TCR Vbeta segments and 13 reverse primers for TCR Jbeta segments. TCRdb retrieved this table from immuneACCESS and kept in-frame rearrangements only. Not all clones are present; in checked studies, unresolved V genes account for under half, and no reason is known for the remainder. The sample table contains about 160,000 clones; only one count was recorded for 60% to 85% of them. The ten largest account for roughly 6.3% of the sample. Sequenced sample: PBMCs. Receptor source: a man aged 50 to 60 in good health and CMV-seropositive.

The gene calls are TRBV5-1 and TRBJ2-5, with TRBD1 as a possible D gene (5 bases). CDR3 size: 14 residues. The V gene lost 4 bases and the J gene lost 5 bases, with 15 bases spanning the gap. CDR1 is SGHRS, CDR2 YFSETQ, per germline. The CDR3 sequence: CASSLWGERETQYF. DNA for the CDR3: TGCGCCAGCAGCCTGTGGGGCGAAAGGGAGACCCAGTACTTC.

This clone was seen just once. This sample includes further DNA sequences coding for the same CDR3. Written as DNA, the CDR3 is TGTGCCAGCAGCTTCCCCTCTACAACTAATGAAAAACTGTTTTTT. It translates to CASSFPSTTNEKLFF. This chain connects TRBV7-9 to TRBJ1-4; D ambiguous. Trimming took off 3 bases at V and 0 bases at J, with 8 bases between the two ends. This CDR3 has 15 residues. CDR1 and CDR2 (germline): SEHNR, FQNEAQ (reference sequence).

The chain recombines TRBV6-5 with TRBJ2-5; TRBD1 matches at 7 bases. The germline V gene has CDR1 MNHEY and CDR2 SVGAGI. Trimming took 1 base from V and 1 from J; bases not matched to a gene: 3. The length of the CDR3 is 15 residues. CDR3 amino acids: CASSYLAGGQETQYF. CDR3 coding DNA: TGTGCCAGCAGTTACTTGGCAGGGGGCCAAGAGACCCAGTACTTC.

This clone was observed once. The chain joins TRBV19 to TRBJ1-5; D is unresolved. The ends were cut back, 3 bases at V and 7 bases at J, with 7 bases in the middle. Germline V gene lookup returns CDR1 LNHDA and CDR2 SQIVND (reference sequence). This CDR3 has 12 amino acids. The CDR3: CASSMEIQPQHF. The CDR3 bases are TGTGCCAGTAGTATGGAGATCCAGCCCCAGCATTTT.

The V gene is TRBV10-1, the J gene TRBJ2-1; D call uncertain. CDR3 length: 13 residues. The germline gives CDR1 WNHNN, CDR2 SYGVQD (reference sequence). Deletions cut 0 bases from V and 10 bases from J, with 10 bases between. The CDR3: CASSESSAREQFF. The CDR3, as DNA: TGCGCCAGCAGTGAGTCGAGCGCCCGCGAGCAGTTCTTC.

The chain combines TRBV5-1 with TRBJ2-1, with a possible D match to TRBD1 (5 bases). The V gene lost 3 bases and the J gene lost 4 bases, with 14 bases spanning the gap. This CDR3 contains 15 residues. CDR1 and CDR2 from the germline V gene are SGHRS and YFSETQ. CDR3 region: CASSYETAHYNEQFF. The CDR3 nucleotides read TGCGCCAGCAGCTACGAGACAGCCCATTACAATGAGCAGTTCTTC.

The rearrangement uses TRBV6-6 and TRBJ2-7, with D tentatively TRBD1 (6 bases). The germline gives CDR1 MNHNY, CDR2 SVGAGI (reference sequence). This CDR3 spans 13 amino acids. DNA for the CDR3: TGTGCTACCCGGGACACGAGCTCCTACGAGCAGTACTTC. It specifies CATRDTSSYEQYF.

This clone turned up a few times. The J gene is TRBJ1-2, the V gene TRBV28; 8 nucleotides align to TRBD1. The germline CDR1 and CDR2 sequences are MDHEN and SYDVKM. This CDR3 contains 13 residues. The junction had 6 bases not matched to a gene; V was cut back by 7 bases and J by 5 bases. CDR3 nucleotides: TGTGCCAGCACCCCCACAGGGGGGTATGGCTACACCTTC. Translating gives CASTPTGGYGYTF.

The rearrangement links TRBV5-1 to TRBJ2-1; TRBD2 matches 13 bases. V was clipped by 2 bases and J by 6 bases; unmatched bases: 8. CDR1 and CDR2 (germline): SGHRS, YFSETQ. The CDR3 is 17 residues long. DNA of the CDR3: TGCGCCAGCAGCTTCTTTAGGACTAGCGGGAGCTCCAATGAGCAGTTCTTC. This gives the protein CASSFFRTSGSSNEQFF.

This chain joins TRBV30 and TRBJ2-7; unclear D gene. Per the germline V gene, CDR1 is GTSNPN and CDR2 is SVGIG (reference sequence). The ends were cut back, 0 bases at V and 5 bases at J, with 11 bases in the middle. CDR3 length equals 13 residues. The CDR3 loop is CAWSVGSYHEQYF. As DNA, the CDR3 is TGTGCCTGGAGTGTGGGCAGTTACCACGAGCAGTACTTC.

The table lists this clone with a few counts. The rearrangement links TRBV29-1 to TRBJ2-7; 8 bases line up with TRBD1. Germline CDR1 SQVTM, CDR2 ANQGSEA. V was clipped by 7 bases and J by 1 base; unmatched bases: 6. The CDR3 extends over 13 amino acids. The CDR3 here is CSARTGTSYEQYF. In DNA form, the CDR3 reads TGCAGCGCTCGGACAGGGACTTCCTACGAGCAGTACTTC.

V is TRBV5-1 and J is TRBJ2-1, with 7 bases fitting TRBD2. Germline CDR1 reads SGHRS; CDR2 reads YFSETQ. This CDR3 is built from 14 residues. With 4 bases clipped from V and 2 bases from J, the junction kept 3 bases outside the gene matches. DNA for the CDR3: TGCGCCAGCAGCCGCGGGAGCCCCTACAATGAGCAGTTCTTC. Its translation: CASSRGSPYNEQFF.

This chain joins TRBV28 and TRBJ2-4; 11 bases agree with TRBD1. Germline loops: CDR1 MDHEN, CDR2 SYDVKM. The CDR3 has 17 amino acids. V was clipped by 2 bases and J by 0 bases; unmatched bases: 3. CDR3 residues: CASSLGDRGGAKNIQYF. CDR3 in DNA: TGTGCCAGCAGTTTAGGGGACAGGGGGGGAGCCAAAAACATTCAGTACTTC.

The chain uses TRBV5-1 and TRBJ2-3; maybe TRBD1 (5 bases). The CDR3 extends over 16 amino acids. Trimming pared 0 bases from V and 0 bases from J, leaving 11 bases between. Germline V lookup: CDR1 SGHRS, CDR2 YFSETQ. CDR3 sequence (DNA): TGCGCCAGCAGCTTGGGGGGCGGACCTAGCACAGATACGCAGTATTTT. Protein: CASSLGGGPSTDTQYF.